This paragraph covers one TCR beta chain sequence. The record originates from a study of blood T cell repertoires in COVID-19. The protocol was immunoSEQ multiplex PCR, while the TCRdb copy is restricted to in-frame clones and leaves out a portion. The sample lists over 200,000 clones, 81% occurring once. Sequenced material: peripheral blood. The sequence derives from a woman at least 80 years old with acute or convalescent COVID-19.

CDR3 coding DNA: TGTGCCAGCAGCGCCGCAGGGAGGATGAACACTGAAGCTTTCTTT. This encodes CASSAAGRMNTEAFF. The chain joins TRBV5-4 to TRBJ1-1, with a tentative D call TRBD1 (5 bases). Germline CDR1 is SGHNT and CDR2 is YYREEE (reference sequence). The ends were cut back, 4 bases at V and 0 bases at J, with 13 bases in the middle. The CDR3 runs 15 residues.